The 3 T cell receptor beta chains below all came from one sample that was sequenced in a study of T cell responses to AZD1222 COVID-19 vaccine. Using immunoSEQ multiplex PCR, the repertoire was profiled, and TCRdb retains in-frame clones only, with some absent. The sample includes over 150,000 clones, about nine tenths of them seen just once. The material sequenced was peripheral blood, taken on day 0 of MenACWY control vaccination. The receptors here all came from an adult in good health.

This chain links TRBV18 with TRBJ2-7, with TRBD2 identical over 13 bases. Trimming removed 4 bases from V and 1 base from J; junction bases left unmatched: 1. This CDR3 is 15 amino acids long. CDR1 is KGHSH and CDR2 is LQKENI in the germline V gene. The CDR3 loop is CASSQTSGRSYEQYF. The CDR3 coding sequence is TGTGCCAGCTCACAGACTAGCGGGAGGTCCTACGAGCAGTACTTC.

A note on this clone: Additional DNA sequences in this sample encode the identical CDR3. This chain uses TRBV5-1 with TRBJ1-1; 8 positions agree with TRBD1. V lost 0 bases and J lost 5; bases outside the gene matches: 3. CDR1 and CDR2 from the germline V gene are SGHRS and YFSETQ. This CDR3 comprises 14 residues. CDR3 protein: CASSLGDRGTEAFF. DNA for the CDR3: TGCGCCAGCAGCTTGGGAGACAGGGGAACTGAAGCTTTCTTT.

This rearrangement joins TRBV5-1 to TRBJ1-4; D is uncertain. Trimming stripped 1 base from V and 0 bases from J, with 4 bases between. The CDR3 sequence is 14 residues long. Germline lookup yields CDR1 SGHRS and CDR2 YFSETQ. Here the CDR3 reads CASSLFSTNEKLFF. The CDR3 nucleotides read TGCGCCAGCAGCTTGTTCTCAACTAATGAAAAACTGTTTTTT.